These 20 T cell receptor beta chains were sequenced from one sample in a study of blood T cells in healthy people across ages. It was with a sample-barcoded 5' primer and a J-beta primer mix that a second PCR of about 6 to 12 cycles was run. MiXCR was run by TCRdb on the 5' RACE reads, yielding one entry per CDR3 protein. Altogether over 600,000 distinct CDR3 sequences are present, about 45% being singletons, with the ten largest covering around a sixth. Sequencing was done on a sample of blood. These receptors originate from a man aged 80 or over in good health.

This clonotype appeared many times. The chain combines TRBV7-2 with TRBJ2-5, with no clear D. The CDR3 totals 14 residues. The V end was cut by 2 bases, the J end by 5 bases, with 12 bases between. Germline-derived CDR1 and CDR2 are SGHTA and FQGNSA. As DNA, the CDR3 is TGTGCCAGCAGCTTACGTTCGGGTAGGGAGACCCAGTACTTC. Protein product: CASSLRSGRETQYF.

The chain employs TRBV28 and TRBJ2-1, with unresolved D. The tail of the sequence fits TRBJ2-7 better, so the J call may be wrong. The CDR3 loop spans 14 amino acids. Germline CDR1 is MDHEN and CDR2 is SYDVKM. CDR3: CASRFDRSYNEQYF. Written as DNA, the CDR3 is TGTGCCAGCAGGTTTGACCGCTCCTACAATGAGCAGTACTTC.

The CDR3 loop is CASSQDIGAHGYTF. For the CDR3, the DNA is TGTGCCAGCAGCCAAGATATAGGGGCCCATGGCTACACCTTC. The rearrangement joins TRBV4-2 to TRBJ1-2, with a weak D call TRBD1 (5 bases). CDR1 and CDR2 (germline): LGHNA, YNFKEQ. V lost 0 bases to trimming and J lost 6 bases, with 11 bases between them. CDR3 length equals 14 residues.

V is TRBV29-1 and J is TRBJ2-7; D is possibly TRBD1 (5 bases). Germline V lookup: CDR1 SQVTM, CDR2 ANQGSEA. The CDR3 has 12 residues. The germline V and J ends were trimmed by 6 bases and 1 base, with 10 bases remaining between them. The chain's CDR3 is CSVRKGSYEQYF. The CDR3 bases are TGCAGCGTCCGAAAGGGGTCCTACGAGCAGTACTTC.

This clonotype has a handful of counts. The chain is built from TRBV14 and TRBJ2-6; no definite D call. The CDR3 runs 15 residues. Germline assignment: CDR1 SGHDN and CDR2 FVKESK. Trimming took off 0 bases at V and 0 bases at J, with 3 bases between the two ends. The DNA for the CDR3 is TGTGCCAGCAGCCAAGATCCCTCTGGGGCCAACGTCCTGACTTTC. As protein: CASSQDPSGANVLTF.

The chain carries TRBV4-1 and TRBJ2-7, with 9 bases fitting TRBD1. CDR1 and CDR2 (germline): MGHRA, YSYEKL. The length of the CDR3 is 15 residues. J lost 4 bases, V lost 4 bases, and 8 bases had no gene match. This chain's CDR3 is CASSPAGTGWYEQYF. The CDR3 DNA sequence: TGCGCCAGCAGCCCAGCCGGGACAGGGTGGTACGAGCAGTACTTC.

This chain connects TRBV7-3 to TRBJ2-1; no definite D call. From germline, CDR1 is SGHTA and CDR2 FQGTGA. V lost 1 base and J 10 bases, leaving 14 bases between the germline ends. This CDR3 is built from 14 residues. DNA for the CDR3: TGTGCCAGCAGCTTAATGGGTGTGAAGAAGGAGCAGTTCTTC. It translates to CASSLMGVKKEQFF.

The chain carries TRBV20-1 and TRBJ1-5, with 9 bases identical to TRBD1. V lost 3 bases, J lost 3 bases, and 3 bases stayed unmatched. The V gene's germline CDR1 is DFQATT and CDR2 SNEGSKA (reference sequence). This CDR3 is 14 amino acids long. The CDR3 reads CSARTGGDNQPQHF. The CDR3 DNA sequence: TGCAGTGCTAGGACAGGGGGGGACAATCAGCCCCAGCATTTT.

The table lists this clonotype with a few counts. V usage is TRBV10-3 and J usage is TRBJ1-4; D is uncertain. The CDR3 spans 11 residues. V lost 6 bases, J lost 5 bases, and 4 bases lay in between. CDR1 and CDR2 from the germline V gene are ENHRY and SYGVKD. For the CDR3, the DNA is TGTGCCATCAGAGAAAATGAAAAACTGTTTTTT. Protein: CAIRENEKLFF.

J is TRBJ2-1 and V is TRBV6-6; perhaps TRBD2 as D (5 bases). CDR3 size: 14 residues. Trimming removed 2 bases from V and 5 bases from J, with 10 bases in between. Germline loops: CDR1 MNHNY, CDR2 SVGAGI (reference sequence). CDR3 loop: CASSYKGENNEQFF. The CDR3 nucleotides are TGTGCCAGCAGTTACAAGGGAGAAAACAATGAGCAGTTCTTC.

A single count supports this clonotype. The CDR3 sequence: CASKRPGNQPQHF. The CDR3 DNA is TGTGCCAGCAAACGGCCGGGCAATCAGCCCCAGCATTTT. The rearrangement links TRBV12-3 or TRBV12-4 to TRBJ1-5; D is unclear. Trimming cost V 7 bases and J 2 bases, with 9 bases left between them. The CDR3 is 13 amino acids.

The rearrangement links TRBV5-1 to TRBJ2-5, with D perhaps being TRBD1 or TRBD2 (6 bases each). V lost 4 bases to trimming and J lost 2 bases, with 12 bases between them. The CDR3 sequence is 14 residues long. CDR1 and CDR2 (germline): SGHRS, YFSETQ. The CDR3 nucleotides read TGCGCCAGCAGCGGCTCGGGGGCGCAAGAGACCCAGTACTTC. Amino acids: CASSGSGAQETQYF.

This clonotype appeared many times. DNA for the CDR3: TGCAGCGTTCGATTGGGACAGGGGCAGATTGATGAGCAGTTCTTC. Translating it yields CSVRLGQGQIDEQFF. The rearrangement joins TRBV29-1 to TRBJ2-1, with 10 bases that match TRBD1. This CDR3 has 15 amino acids. In germline, CDR1 is SQVTM, CDR2 ANQGSEA. V dropped 5 bases and J dropped 8; count of bases not matched to a gene: 12.

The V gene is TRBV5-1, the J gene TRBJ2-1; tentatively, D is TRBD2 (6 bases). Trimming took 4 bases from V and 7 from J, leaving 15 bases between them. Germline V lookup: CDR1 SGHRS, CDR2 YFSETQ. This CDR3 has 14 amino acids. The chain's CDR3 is CASSPRGWVNEQFF. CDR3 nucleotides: TGCGCCAGCAGCCCTCGGGGGTGGGTAAATGAGCAGTTCTTC.

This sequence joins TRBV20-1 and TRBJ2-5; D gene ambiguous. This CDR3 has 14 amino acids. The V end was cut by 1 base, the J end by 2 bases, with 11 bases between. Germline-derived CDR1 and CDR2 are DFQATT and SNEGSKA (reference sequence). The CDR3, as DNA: TGCAGTGCTAGAGTATTAGGGCAGCAAGAGACCCAGTACTTC. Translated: CSARVLGQQETQYF.

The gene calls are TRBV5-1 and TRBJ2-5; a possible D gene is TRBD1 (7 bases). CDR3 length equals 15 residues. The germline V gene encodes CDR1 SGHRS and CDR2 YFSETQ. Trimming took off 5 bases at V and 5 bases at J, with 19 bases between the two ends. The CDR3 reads CASSQGGVPSETQYF. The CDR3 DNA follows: TGCGCCAGCAGTCAGGGGGGCGTACCATCCGAGACCCAGTACTTC.

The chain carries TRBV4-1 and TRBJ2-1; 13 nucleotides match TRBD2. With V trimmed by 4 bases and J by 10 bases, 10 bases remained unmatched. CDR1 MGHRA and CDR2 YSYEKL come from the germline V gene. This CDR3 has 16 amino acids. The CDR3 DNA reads TGCGCCAGCAGCCCCACGCGGACTAGCGGGAGAGGGGAGCAGTTCTTC. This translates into CASSPTRTSGRGEQFF.

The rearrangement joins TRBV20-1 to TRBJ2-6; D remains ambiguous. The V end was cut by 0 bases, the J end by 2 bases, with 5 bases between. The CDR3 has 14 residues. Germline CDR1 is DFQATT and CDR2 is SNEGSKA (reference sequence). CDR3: CSARDGAGANVLTF. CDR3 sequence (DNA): TGCAGTGCTAGAGATGGGGCTGGGGCCAACGTCCTGACTTTC.

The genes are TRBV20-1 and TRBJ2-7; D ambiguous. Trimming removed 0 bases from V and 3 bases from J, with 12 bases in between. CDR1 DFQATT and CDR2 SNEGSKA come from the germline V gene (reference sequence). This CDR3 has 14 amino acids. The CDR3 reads CSAREARALYEQYF. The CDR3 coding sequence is TGCAGTGCTAGAGAGGCACGGGCACTCTACGAGCAGTACTTC.

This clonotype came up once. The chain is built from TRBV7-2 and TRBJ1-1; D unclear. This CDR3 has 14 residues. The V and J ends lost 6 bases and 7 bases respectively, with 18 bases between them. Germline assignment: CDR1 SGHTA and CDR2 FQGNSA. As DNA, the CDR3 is TGTGCCAGCAGTCCCTCGTGGATTGGGGTTGAAGCTTTCTTT. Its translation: CASSPSWIGVEAFF.